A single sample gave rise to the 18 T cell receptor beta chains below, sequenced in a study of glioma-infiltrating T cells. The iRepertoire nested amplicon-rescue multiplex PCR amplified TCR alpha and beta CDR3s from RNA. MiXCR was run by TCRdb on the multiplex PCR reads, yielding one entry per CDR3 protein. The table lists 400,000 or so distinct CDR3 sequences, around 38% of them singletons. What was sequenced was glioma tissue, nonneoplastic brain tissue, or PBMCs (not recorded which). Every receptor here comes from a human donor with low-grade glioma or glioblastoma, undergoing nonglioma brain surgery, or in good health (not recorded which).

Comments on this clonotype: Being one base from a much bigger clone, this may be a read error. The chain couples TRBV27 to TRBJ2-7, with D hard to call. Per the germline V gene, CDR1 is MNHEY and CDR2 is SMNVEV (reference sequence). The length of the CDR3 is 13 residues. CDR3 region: CASIGIGSYEHYF. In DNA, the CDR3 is TGTGCCAGCATAGGGATTGGGTCCTACGAGCATTACTTC.

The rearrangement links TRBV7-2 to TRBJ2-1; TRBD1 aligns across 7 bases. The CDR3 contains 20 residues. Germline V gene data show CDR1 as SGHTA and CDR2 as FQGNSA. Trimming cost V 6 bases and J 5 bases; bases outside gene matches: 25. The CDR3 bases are TGTGCCAGCAGTTATGGGCTGGGACAGCACCTAAACAGGATCCACAATGAGCAGTTCTTC. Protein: CASSYGLGQHLNRIHNEQFF.

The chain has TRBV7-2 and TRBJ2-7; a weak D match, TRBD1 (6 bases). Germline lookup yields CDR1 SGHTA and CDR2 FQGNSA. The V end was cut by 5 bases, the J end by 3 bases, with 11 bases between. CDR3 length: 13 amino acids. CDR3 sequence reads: CASSIRDIYEQYF. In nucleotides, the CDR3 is TGTGCCAGCAGCATCCGGGACATCTACGAGCAGTACTTC.

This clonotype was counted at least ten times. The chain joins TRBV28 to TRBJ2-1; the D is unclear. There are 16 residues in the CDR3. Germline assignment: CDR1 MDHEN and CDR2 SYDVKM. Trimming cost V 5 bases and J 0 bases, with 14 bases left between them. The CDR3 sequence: CASSVTSYYSYNEQFF. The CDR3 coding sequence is TGTGCCAGCAGTGTGACTTCTTATTACTCCTACAATGAGCAGTTCTTC.

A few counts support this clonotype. The CDR3 coding sequence is TGTGCCAGCAGCCAAGACGGGTCTGGATACGAGCAGTACTTC. Translated: CASSQDGSGYEQYF. The chain links TRBV4-2 to TRBJ2-7; D is unclear. V was shortened by 0 bases and J by 4 bases, with 10 bases between the two germline ends. This CDR3 has 14 residues. Germline values: CDR1 LGHNA, CDR2 YNFKEQ.

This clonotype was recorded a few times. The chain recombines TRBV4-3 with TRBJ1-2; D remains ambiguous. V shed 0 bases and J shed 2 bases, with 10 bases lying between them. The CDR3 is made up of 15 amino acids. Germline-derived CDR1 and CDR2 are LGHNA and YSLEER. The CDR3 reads CASSQEGATNYGYTF. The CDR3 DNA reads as TGCGCCAGCAGCCAAGAGGGTGCCACCAACTATGGCTACACCTTC.

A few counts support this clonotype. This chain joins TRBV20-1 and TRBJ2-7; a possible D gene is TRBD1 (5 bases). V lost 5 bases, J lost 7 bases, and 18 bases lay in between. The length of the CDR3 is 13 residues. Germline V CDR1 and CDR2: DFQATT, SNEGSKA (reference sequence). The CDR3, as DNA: TGCAGTGCTGGACACAATTTTCGCCGGGAGCAGTACTTC. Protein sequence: CSAGHNFRREQYF.

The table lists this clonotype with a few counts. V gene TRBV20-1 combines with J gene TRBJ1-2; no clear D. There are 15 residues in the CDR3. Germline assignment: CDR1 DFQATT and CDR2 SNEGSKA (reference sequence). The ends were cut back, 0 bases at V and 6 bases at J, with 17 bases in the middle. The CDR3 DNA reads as TGCAGTGCTAGAGAGTGGGCAGAAGAGACGAATGGCTACACCTTC. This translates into CSAREWAEETNGYTF.

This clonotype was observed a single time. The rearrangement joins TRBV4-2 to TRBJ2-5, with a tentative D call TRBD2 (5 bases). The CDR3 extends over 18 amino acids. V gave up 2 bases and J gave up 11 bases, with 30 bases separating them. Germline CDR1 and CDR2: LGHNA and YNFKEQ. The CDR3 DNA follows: TGTGCCAGCAGCCAATATGGAAGAATAGCGAGAATCACAGATACGCAGTACTTC. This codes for CASSQYGRIARITDTQYF.

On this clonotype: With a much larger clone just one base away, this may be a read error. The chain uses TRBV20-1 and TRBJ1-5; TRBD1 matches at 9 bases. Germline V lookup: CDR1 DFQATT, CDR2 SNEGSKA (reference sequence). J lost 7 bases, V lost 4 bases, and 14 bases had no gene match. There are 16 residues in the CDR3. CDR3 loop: CSAIEFRTGEGQPQHF. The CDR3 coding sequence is TGCAGTGCTATAGAATTTCGGACAGGGGAAGGGCAGCCCCAGCATTTT.

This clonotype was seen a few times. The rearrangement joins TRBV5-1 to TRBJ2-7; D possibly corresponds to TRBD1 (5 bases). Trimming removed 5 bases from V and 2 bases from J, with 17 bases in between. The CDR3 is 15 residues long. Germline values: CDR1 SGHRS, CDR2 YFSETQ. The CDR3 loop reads CASSQRGGPPYEQYF. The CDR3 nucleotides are TGCGCCAGCAGTCAAAGGGGCGGTCCCCCCTACGAGCAGTACTTC. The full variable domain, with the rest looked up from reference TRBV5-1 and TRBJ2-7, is KAGVTQTPRYLIKTRGQQVTLSCSPISGHRSVSWYQQTPGQGLQFLFEYFSETQRNKGNFPGRFSGRQFSNSRSEMNVSTLELGDSALYLCASSQRGGPPYEQYFGPGTRLTVT.

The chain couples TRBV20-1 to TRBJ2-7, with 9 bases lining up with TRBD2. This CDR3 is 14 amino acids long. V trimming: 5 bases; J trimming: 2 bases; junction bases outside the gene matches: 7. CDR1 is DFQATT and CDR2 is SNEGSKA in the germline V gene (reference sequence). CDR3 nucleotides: TGCAGTGCTCAAGCGGGAGGATTTGCCTACGAGCAGTACTTC. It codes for CSAQAGGFAYEQYF.

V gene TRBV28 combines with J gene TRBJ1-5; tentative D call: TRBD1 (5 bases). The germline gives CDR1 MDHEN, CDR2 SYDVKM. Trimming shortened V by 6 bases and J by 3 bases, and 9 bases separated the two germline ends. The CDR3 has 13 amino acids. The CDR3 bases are TGTGCCAGCAGCGACAGCAACAATCAGCCCCAGCATTTT. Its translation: CASSDSNNQPQHF.

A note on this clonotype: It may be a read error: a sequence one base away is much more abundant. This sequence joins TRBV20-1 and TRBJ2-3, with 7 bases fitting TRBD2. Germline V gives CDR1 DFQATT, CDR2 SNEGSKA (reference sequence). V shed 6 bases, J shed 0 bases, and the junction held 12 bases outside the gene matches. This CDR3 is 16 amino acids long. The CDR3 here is CSANSRGSQSTDTQYF. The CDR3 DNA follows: TGCAGTGCCAACTCTCGCGGGAGTCAAAGCACAGATACGCAGTATTTT.

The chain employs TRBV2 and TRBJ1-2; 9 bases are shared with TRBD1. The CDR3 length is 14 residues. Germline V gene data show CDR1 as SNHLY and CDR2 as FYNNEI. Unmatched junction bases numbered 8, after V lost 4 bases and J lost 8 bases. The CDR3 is CASSGIGTGKGYTF. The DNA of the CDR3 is TGTGCCAGCAGTGGAATCGGGACAGGGAAAGGCTACACCTTC.

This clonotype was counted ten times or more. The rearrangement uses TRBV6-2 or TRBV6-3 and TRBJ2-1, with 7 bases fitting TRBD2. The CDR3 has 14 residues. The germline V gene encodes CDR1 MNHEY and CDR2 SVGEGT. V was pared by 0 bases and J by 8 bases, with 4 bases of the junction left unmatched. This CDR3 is CASSYSAGLHEQFF. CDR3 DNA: TGTGCCAGCAGTTACTCAGCGGGACTCCATGAGCAGTTCTTC.

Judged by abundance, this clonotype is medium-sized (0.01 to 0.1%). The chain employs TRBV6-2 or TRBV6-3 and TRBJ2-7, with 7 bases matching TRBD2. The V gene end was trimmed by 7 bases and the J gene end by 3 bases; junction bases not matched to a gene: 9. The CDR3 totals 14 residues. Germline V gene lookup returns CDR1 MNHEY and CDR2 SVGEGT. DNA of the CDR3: TGTGCCAGCACCAACACGGGACTACTCTACGAGCAGTACTTC. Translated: CASTNTGLLYEQYF.

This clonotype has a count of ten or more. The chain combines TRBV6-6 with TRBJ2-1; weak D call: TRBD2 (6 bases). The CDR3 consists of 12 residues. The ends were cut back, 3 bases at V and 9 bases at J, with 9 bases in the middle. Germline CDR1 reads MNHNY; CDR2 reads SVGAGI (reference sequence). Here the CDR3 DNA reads TGTGCCAGCAGTTATCGGGGGATTGAGCAGTTCTTC. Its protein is CASSYRGIEQFF.